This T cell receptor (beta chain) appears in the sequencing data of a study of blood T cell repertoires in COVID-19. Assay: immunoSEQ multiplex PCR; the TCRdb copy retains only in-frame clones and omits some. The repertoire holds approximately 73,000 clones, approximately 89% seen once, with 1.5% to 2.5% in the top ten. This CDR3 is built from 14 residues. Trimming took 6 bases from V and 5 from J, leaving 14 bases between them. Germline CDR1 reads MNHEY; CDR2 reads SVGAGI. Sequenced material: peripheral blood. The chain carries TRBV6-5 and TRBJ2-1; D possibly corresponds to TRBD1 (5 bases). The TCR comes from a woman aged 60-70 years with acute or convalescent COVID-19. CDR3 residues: CASSPNPDNNEQFF. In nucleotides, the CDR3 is TGTGCCAGCAGCCCGAACCCGGACAACAATGAGCAGTTCTTC.